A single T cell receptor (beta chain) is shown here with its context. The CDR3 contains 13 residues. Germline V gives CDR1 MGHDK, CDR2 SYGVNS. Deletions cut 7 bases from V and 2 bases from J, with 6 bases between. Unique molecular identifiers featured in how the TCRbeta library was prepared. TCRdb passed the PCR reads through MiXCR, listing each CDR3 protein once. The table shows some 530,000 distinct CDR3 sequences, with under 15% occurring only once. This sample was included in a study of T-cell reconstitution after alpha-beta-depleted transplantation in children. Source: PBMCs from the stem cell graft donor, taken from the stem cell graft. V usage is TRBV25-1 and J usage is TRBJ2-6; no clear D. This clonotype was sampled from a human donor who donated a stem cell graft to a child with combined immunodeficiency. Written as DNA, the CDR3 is TGTGCCAGCACTCCAACTGGGGCCAACGTCCTGACTTTC. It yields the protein CASTPTGANVLTF.